The rows below give T cell receptor beta chains drawn from one sample of a study of blood T cell repertoires in COVID-19. Some clones are missing from TCRdb's copy, which holds only in-frame ones; the method was immunoSEQ multiplex PCR. The data contain about 100,000 clones, roughly 84% of them seen just once; the ten biggest clones take up 2.1%. Sequencing was carried out using peripheral blood. The receptors come from a human donor in a cohort sampled during active COVID-19. CDR3s leave out the opening cysteine and the closing phenylalanine or tryptophan. The D gene is left open where the match is weak.

>TRBV6-6|TRBJ2-7|.
ASSYDRFGEQY
>TRBV19|TRBJ2-7|TRBD2
ASSLGVGGSYEQY
>TRBV4-1|TRBJ1-3|.
ASSQDTGVRSGNTIY
>TRBV11-2|TRBJ2-1|.
ASLEGGFPYNEQF
>TRBV24-1|TRBJ2-5|TRBD1
ATSQGQNQETQY
>TRBV6-4|TRBJ2-2|.
ASSVSGGDTGELF
>TRBV11-2|TRBJ1-1|TRBD1
ASSTHRGQSTEAF
>TRBV29-1|TRBJ2-4|TRBD1
SVENRGLAKNIQY
>TRBV3-1/TRBV3-2|TRBJ1-6|.
ASSQRGVEGSPLH
>TRBV19|TRBJ2-5|TRBD2
ASSPGLAAGWETQY
>TRBV7-8|TRBJ1-1|.
ASRSSMNTEAF
>TRBV7-9|TRBJ2-1|TRBD2
ASSLTSGGREQF
>TRBV6-2/TRBV6-3|TRBJ2-1|.
ASSHPRGLGYNEQF
>TRBV28|TRBJ1-2|.
ASSPTGNYGYT
>TRBV19|TRBJ1-6|.
ASNSKTGGTSPLH
>TRBV7-8|TRBJ1-2|TRBD1
ASSSPGQPFYGYT
>TRBV5-4|TRBJ2-1|.
ASSLGGAGGFNEQF
>TRBV5-4|TRBJ2-3|.
ASSPRQGTDTQY
>TRBV5-4|TRBJ2-5|TRBD2
ASSLRGVGETQY
>TRBV10-3|TRBJ2-5|TRBD1
AAGTGEETQY
>TRBV9|TRBJ2-5|TRBD2
ASSPETSGGGETQY
>TRBV5-6|TRBJ1-2|.
ASSLPGHVLNYGYT
>TRBV13|TRBJ2-3|TRBD1
ASSSGQSTDTQY
>TRBV12-3/TRBV12-4|TRBJ2-7|.
ASSLQSSYEQY
>TRBV3-1/TRBV3-2|TRBJ1-1|TRBD1
ASRDRGNRNTEAF
>TRBV24-1|TRBJ2-7|.
ATSDLVSYEQY
>TRBV6-6|TRBJ1-5|.
ASSYSEVGQPQH
>TRBV7-9|TRBJ1-2|.
ASSRDTNYGYT
>TRBV18|TRBJ2-3|TRBD1
ASSKQGAGEDTQY